This paragraph reports one T cell receptor (beta chain). Its antigen is still unknown. Clones were read by immunoSEQ multiplex PCR, and TCRdb kept only the in-frame ones, dropping some. This sample has under 150,000 clones; around 90% occur once, and the top ten carry roughly 0.17%. The sample belongs to a study of graft-versus-host responses after intestinal transplantation. Study information: Anti-thymocyte globulin induction, then tacrolimus and steroids for about 3 years, went to all recipients.

Study-wide results and caveats: GvH clones turned up in recipient marrow; some had shown up first in ileum or blood.

Trimming left V 3 bases short and J 7 bases short, with 15 bases between. Germline V gives CDR1 KGHSH, CDR2 LQKENI. The CDR3 consists of 14 residues. This clonotype originated in a human donor who received an intestinal transplant. This chain uses TRBV18 with TRBJ1-2, with D possibly being TRBD1 (5 bases). Specimen: unstimulated CD4+ T cells sorted from spleen or lymph node cells, collected before intestinal transplant. The DNA for the CDR3 is TGTGCCAGCTCACCTTTGATCGGGGACGGTGGCTACACCTTC. Protein product: CASSPLIGDGGYTF.